This entry lists 9 T cell receptor beta chains sequenced from one sample in a study of blood T cell repertoires in COVID-19. Assay: immunoSEQ multiplex PCR; the TCRdb copy retains only in-frame clones and omits some. The sample contains 200,000 to 250,000 clones, around 82% of which appear only once. Sample: peripheral blood. The receptors were gathered from a woman older than 75 with acute or convalescent COVID-19.

The chain links TRBV18 to TRBJ1-5; the match to TRBD1 covers 9 bases. Looked up from germline, CDR1 is KGHSH and CDR2 is LQKENI. V was clipped by 0 bases and J by 2 bases; unmatched bases: 8. CDR3 length equals 18 residues. The CDR3 spells CASSPPGTGISGNQPQHF. The CDR3 nucleotides are TGTGCCAGCTCACCACCGGGGACAGGGATCTCGGGCAATCAGCCCCAGCATTTT.

The chain is built from TRBV7-9 and TRBJ1-5; perhaps TRBD1 as D (5 bases). The germline gives CDR1 SEHNR, CDR2 FQNEAQ (reference sequence). V lost 6 bases, J lost 5 bases, and 14 bases lay in between. The length of the CDR3 is 14 residues. Written as DNA, the CDR3 is TGTGCCAGCAGTGACTCTGGAGGGGATCAGCCCCAGCATTTT. Translating it yields CASSDSGGDQPQHF.

The chain links TRBV23-1 to TRBJ2-7; 7 positions agree with TRBD1. TRBV23-1 is identified as an open reading frame with a role that is uncertain. This CDR3 comprises 15 residues. V shed 6 bases and J 2 bases; nucleotides not matched to a gene: 10. Written as DNA, the CDR3 is TGCGCCAGCAGCCTAGTGGACAGGCCTCCCTACGAGCAGTACTTC. Protein sequence: CASSLVDRPPYEQYF.

This clone was seen only a few times. The V gene is TRBV7-3, the J gene TRBJ2-5, with 8 positions matching TRBD2. V was clipped by 4 bases and J by 0 bases; unmatched bases: 10. The CDR3 extends over 17 amino acids. The V gene's germline CDR1 is SGHTA and CDR2 FQGTGA. This chain's CDR3 is CASSSRKGGGNQETQYF. The CDR3 DNA reads TGTGCCAGCAGCTCCCGGAAGGGCGGGGGGAACCAAGAGACCCAGTACTTC.

The CDR3 DNA is TGTGCCAGCTCACCACTGACAGGGAAAAACACTGAAGCTTTCTTT. As protein: CASSPLTGKNTEAFF. The chain carries TRBV18 and TRBJ1-1, with 7 bases lining up with TRBD1. CDR1 and CDR2 (germline): KGHSH, LQKENI. J gave up 2 bases and V 1 base, and 4 bases lay outside the gene matches. The CDR3 runs 15 residues.

The chain has TRBV5-1 and TRBJ1-3; TRBD1 aligns across 7 bases. Germline CDR1 and CDR2: SGHRS and YFSETQ. V was clipped by 0 bases and J by 2 bases; unmatched bases: 5. This CDR3 has 16 residues. The CDR3 here is CASSLGGTATGNTIYF. The CDR3 DNA follows: TGCGCCAGCAGCTTGGGGGGGACAGCCACTGGAAACACCATATATTTT.

CDR3 nucleotide sequence: TGTGCCAGCAGTTTAGTCAGGGGGCGATCGAGCGAGCAGTACTTC. This gives the protein CASSLVRGRSSEQYF. The V call is TRBV28, the J call TRBJ2-7; 8 positions agree with TRBD1. CDR3 length equals 15 residues. V lost 2 bases and J lost 6; bases outside the gene matches: 9. CDR1 and CDR2 from the germline V gene are MDHEN and SYDVKM. Full variable domain (missing parts from reference TRBV28 and TRBJ2-7): DVKVTQSSRYLVKRTGEKVFLECVQDMDHENMFWYRQDPGLGLRLIYFSYDVKMKEKGDIPEGYSVSREKKERFSLILESASTNQTSMYLCASSLVRGRSSEQYFGPGTRLTVT.

The rearrangement links TRBV2 to TRBJ1-1; possibly TRBD1 for D (5 bases). CDR1 is SNHLY and CDR2 is FYNNEI in the germline V gene. V dropped 7 bases and J dropped 6 bases, with 12 bases sitting between them. The CDR3 spans 12 residues. DNA of the CDR3: TGTGCCAGCAAAATAACAGGCCCTGAAGCTTTCTTT. Its protein is CASKITGPEAFF.

This clone is a singleton in its sample. This chain uses TRBV29-1 with TRBJ2-1; 9 bases map to TRBD2. The CDR3 covers 15 residues. Germline assignment: CDR1 SQVTM and CDR2 ANQGSEA. V shed 6 bases and J 4 bases; nucleotides not matched to a gene: 10. This CDR3 reads CSVKAAAGGYNEQFF. CDR3 coding DNA: TGCAGCGTCAAAGCTGCGGCGGGGGGGTACAATGAGCAGTTCTTC.